The TCR beta chain under discussion was sequenced for a study of blood T cell repertoires in COVID-19. With 7 bases removed from V and 1 base from J, the gap between germline ends came to 13 bases. The CDR3 extends over 14 amino acids. Per germline, CDR1 SNHLY and CDR2 FYNNEI. The assay was immunoSEQ multiplex PCR, and TCRdb's table has in-frame clones only and misses some. The repertoire consists of 390,000 or so clones, with approximately 90% occurring once and the leading ten covering almost 1.5%. This chain links TRBV2 with TRBJ2-5, with unresolved D. The receptor was derived from a woman aged 25 to 45 with active or convalescent COVID-19. What was sequenced was peripheral blood. The DNA of the CDR3 is TGTGCCAGCACGCTATTCCCCACCCAAGAGACCCAGTACTTC. Translating gives CASTLFPTQETQYF.